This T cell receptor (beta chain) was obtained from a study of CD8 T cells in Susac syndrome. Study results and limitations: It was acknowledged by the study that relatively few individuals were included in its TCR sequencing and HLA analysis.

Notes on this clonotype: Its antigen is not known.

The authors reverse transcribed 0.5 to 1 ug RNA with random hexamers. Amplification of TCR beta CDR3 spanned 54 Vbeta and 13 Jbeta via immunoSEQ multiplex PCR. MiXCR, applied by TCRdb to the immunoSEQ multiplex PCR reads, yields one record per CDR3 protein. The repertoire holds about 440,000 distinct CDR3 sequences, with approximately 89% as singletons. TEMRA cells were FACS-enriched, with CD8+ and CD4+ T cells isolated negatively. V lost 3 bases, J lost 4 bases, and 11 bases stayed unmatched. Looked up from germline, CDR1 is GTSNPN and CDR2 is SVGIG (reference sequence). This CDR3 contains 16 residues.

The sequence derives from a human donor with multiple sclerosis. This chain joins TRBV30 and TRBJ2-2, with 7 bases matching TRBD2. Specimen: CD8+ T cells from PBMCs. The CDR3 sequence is CAWRLDGRRVTGELFF. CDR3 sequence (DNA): TGTGCCTGGAGGTTGGACGGGAGGCGTGTCACCGGGGAGCTGTTTTTT.